This T cell receptor beta chain was documented in a study of T cell repertoires in ileal Crohn's disease. The wider study: Each sample's TCRB immunosequencing used roughly 500 nanograms of biopsy DNA. General study results and limits: All patients with clonality above 26.8% had endoscopic recurrence.

Germline V gene lookup returns CDR1 SGHNT and CDR2 YYREEE (reference sequence). J was trimmed by 8 bases and V by 7 bases; bases with no gene match: 4. The length of the CDR3 is 11 residues. Repertoires were generated with immunoSEQ multiplex PCR, while TCRdb's copy carries only in-frame clones and drops some. Of over 6,500 clones in the sample, about 85% were seen once. Time point defined: inflamed ileum from the surgical specimen. Included were adult ileal or ileocolonic Crohn's patients indicated for ileocolonic resection. This clone was counted a single time. Its cognate antigen is unknown. The genes are TRBV5-4 and TRBJ1-2; 8 nucleotides line up with TRBD1. This clonotype originated in an adult with Crohn's disease. Input material: ileal tissue. The CDR3 protein is CASGTGGGYTF. The CDR3 DNA is TGTGCCAGCGGGACAGGTGGAGGCTACACCTTC. The full variable domain, its missing parts supplied by reference TRBV5-4 and TRBJ1-2, is ETGVTQSPTHLIKTRGQQVTLRCSSQSGHNTVSWYQQALGQGPQFIFQYYREEENGRGNFPPRFSGLQFPNYSSELNVNALELDDSALYLCASGTGGGYTFGSGTRLTVV.